This T cell receptor (beta chain) stems from a study of blood T cell repertoires in COVID-19. For the study at large: Nucleic acid was either cDNA or gDNA, and it came from T cells, B-cell-depleted T cells, or PBMCs.

Produced via immunoSEQ multiplex PCR; TCRdb's table is partial and in-frame only. This sample has under 300,000 clones; 85% to 90% occur once, and the top ten carry 2.4%. Trimming pared 6 bases from V and 2 bases from J, leaving 13 bases between. CDR1 and CDR2 from the germline V gene are SQVTM and ANQGSEA. CDR3 length: 13 amino acids. Participants were aged about 18 to 100 years from around 25 US areas. Donors of Cohort 3 who recovered were those that had two negative PCRs, clearance, or symptom resolution. The chain employs TRBV29-1 and TRBJ2-5; TRBD2 is a possible D gene (6 bases). The specimen was PBMCs or T cells enriched from blood (not recorded which). The receptor was derived from a woman aged 18-29 years who had recovered from COVID-19. The CDR3 sequence is CSVASSVQETQYF. CDR3 DNA: TGCAGCGTCGCCTCTAGCGTACAAGAGACCCAGTACTTC.